This T cell receptor (beta chain) was found in a study of metastatic and nonmetastatic thyroid tumors. Study-level information: Peripheral blood and tumor or nodule samples from malignant and benign thyroid patients were compared. Findings and limits, study-wide: It was reportedly found that TCR beta diversity was significantly higher in malignant thyroid tumors than in benign nodules, a difference seen in both blood and tumor samples.

This clone was seen ten or more times. As yet, its antigen is unknown. Ahead of thyroid surgery, no patient had received treatment of any kind. Authors' analysis steps: Built for papillary thyroid cancer, a distant-metastasis classifier drew on CDR3 differences across clinicopathological groups. TCRdb reprocessed the PCR reads using MiXCR. These V and J calls are TCRdb output, not the study's own analysis. Here the sample spans some 28,000 clones, 15% to 20% being singletons. The sequencing sample was made of blood. The source of this sequence is a female donor with papillary thyroid cancer or a benign thyroid nodule (not recorded which). Some clones in this sample may be carry-over from other donors' samples.

In nucleotides, the CDR3 is TGCAGTGCTGTAGCGGGGAACTACAATGAGCAGTTCTTC. It yields the protein CSAVAGNYNEQFF. This chain uses TRBV20-1 with TRBJ2-1; 8 bases match TRBD2. Looked up from germline, CDR1 is DFQATT and CDR2 is SNEGSKA (reference sequence). Unmatched junction bases numbered 3, after V lost 5 bases and J lost 3 bases. The CDR3 runs to 13 residues.